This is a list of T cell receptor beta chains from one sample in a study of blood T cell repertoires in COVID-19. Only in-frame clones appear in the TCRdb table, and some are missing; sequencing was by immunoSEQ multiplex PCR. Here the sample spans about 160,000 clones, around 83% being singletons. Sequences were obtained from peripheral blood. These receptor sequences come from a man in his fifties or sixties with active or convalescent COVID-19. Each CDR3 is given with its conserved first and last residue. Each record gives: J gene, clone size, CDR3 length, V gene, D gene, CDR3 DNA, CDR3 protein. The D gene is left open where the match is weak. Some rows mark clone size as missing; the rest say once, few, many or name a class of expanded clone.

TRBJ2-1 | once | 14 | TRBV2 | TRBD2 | TGTGCCAGCATCCCGCTAGCGGGGGTGGATGAGCAGTTCTTC | CASIPLAGVDEQFF
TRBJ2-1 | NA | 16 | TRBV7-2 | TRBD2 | TGTGCCAGCAGCCCATCCGCGGCTAGCGGAGACAATGAGCAGTTCTTC | CASSPSAASGDNEQFF
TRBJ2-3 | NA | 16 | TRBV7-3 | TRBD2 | TGTGCCAGCAGCTTGGCTAGAGGGAGGGGCACAGATACGCAGTATTTT | CASSLARGRGTDTQYF
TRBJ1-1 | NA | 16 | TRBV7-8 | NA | TGTGCCAGCAGCTTAGGCTCCGCAGGTTACAACACTGAAGCTTTCTTT | CASSLGSAGYNTEAFF
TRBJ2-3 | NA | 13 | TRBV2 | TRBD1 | TGTGCCAGCGGGGACAGGGGGGCAGATACGCAGTATTTT | CASGDRGADTQYF
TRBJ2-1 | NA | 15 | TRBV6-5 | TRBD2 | TGTGCCAGCAGCCCAGCGGGGGGGGAATACAATGAGCAGTTCTTC | CASSPAGGEYNEQFF
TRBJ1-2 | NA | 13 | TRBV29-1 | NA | TGCAGCGTTGAAGGACAGCAATCCGACGGCTACACCTTC | CSVEGQQSDGYTF
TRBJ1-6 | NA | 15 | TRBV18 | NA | TGTGCCAGCTCACCAAACGGGTTCTATAATTCACCCCTCCACTTT | CASSPNGFYNSPLHF
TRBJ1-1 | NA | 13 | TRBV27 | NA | TGTGCCAGCAGTTTTTCGGGTCGGGATGAAGCTTTCTTT | CASSFSGRDEAFF
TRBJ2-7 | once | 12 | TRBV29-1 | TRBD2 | TGCAGCGCCTATGGGGGGGGGATCGAGCAGTACTTC | CSAYGGGIEQYF
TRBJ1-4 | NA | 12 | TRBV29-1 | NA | TGCAGCGTCGGGAGCGGCGATGAAAAACTGTTTTTT | CSVGSGDEKLFF
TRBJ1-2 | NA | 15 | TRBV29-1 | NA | TGCAGCGTTGAAGATGGGGGCAAAGCTAACTATGGCTACACCTTC | CSVEDGGKANYGYTF
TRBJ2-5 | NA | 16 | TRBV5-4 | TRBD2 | TGTGCCAGCAGCCTGACTAGCGGGAGTGGGGGAGAGACCCAGTACTTC | CASSLTSGSGGETQYF
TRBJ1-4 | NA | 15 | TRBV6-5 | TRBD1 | TGTGCCAGCAGTTACTCTGGACAGGGTGGTGAAAAACTGTTTTTT | CASSYSGQGGEKLFF
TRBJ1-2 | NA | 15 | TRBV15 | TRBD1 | TGTGCCACCAGCAGAGATCCCGGGACAGGGGATGGCTACACCTTC | CATSRDPGTGDGYTF
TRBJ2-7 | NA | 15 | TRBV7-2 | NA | TGTGCCAGCAGCTTAAGCGGTAGCGGATCCTACGAGCAGTACTTC | CASSLSGSGSYEQYF
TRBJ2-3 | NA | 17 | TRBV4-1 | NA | TGCGCCAGCAGCCAAGATTGGCCCACTTTAGGGAGAGATACGCAGTATTTT | CASSQDWPTLGRDTQYF
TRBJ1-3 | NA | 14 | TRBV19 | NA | TGTGCCAGTAGTATAGATTGGACTAGAAACACCATATATTTT | CASSIDWTRNTIYF
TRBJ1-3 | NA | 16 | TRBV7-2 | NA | TGTGCCAGCAGCGCCGGAGGGTTTTTCTCTGGAAACACCATATATTTT | CASSAGGFFSGNTIYF
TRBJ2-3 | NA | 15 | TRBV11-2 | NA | TGTGCCAGCAGCTTAGGCCGGGGTTACACAGATACGCAGTATTTT | CASSLGRGYTDTQYF
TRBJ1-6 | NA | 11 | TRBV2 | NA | TGTGCCAGCAGCGGGAATTCACCCCTCCACTTT | CASSGNSPLHF
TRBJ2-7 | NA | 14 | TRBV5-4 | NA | TGTGCCAGCAGCTTGACCAGGGATAGCTACGAGCAGTACTTC | CASSLTRDSYEQYF
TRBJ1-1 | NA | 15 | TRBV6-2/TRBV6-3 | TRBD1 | TGTGCCAGCAGTGTCCCCAGGGGGCTAAACACTGAAGCTTTCTTT | CASSVPRGLNTEAFF
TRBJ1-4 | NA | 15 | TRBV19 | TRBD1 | TGTGCCAGTAGTAACCAACAGGGGGCTTTGGAAAAACTGTTTTTT | CASSNQQGALEKLFF
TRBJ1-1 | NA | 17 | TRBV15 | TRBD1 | TGTGCCACCAGTACTATGGGCGGGACAGGGGGTTTCACTGAAGCTTTCTTT | CATSTMGGTGGFTEAFF
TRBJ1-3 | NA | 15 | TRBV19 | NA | TGTGCCAGTAGTTGGGGGCCAAGCTCTGGAAACACCATATATTTT | CASSWGPSSGNTIYF
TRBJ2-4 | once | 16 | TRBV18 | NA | TGTGCCAGCTCACCACTCGCCGGTATAGCCAAAAACATTCAGTACTTC | CASSPLAGIAKNIQYF
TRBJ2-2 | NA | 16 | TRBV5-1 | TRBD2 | TGCGCCAGCAGCTGGGGGACTAGCGCGAACACCGGGGAGCTGTTTTTT | CASSWGTSANTGELFF
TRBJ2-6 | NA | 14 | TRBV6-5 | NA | TGTGCCAGCAGGAGAAGCTCTGGGGCCAACGTCCTGACTTTC | CASRRSSGANVLTF
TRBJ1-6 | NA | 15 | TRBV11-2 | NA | TGTGCCAGCAGCTCAGCGACGAACCTCAATTCACCCCTCCACTTT | CASSSATNLNSPLHF
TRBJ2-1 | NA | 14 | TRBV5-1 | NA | TGCGCCAGCAGCTTGGGAAACGAGCTTTCTAGGGGGTTCTTC | CASSLGNELSRGFF
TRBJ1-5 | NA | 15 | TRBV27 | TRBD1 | TGTGCCAGCAAAAAGACAGGGGATAGCAATCAGCCCCAGCATTTT | CASKKTGDSNQPQHF
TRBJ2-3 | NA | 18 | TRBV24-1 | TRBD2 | TGTGCCACCCCTGTGGAGACTAGCGGGAGGAAAGGGAGAGATACGCAGTATTTT | CATPVETSGRKGRDTQYF
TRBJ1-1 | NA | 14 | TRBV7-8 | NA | TGTGCCAGCAGCTTAGTGCAGGGAAGCACTGAAGCTTTCTTT | CASSLVQGSTEAFF
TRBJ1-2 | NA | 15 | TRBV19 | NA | TGTGCCAGTAGTACCCCAAGGACAGCTAACTATGGCTACACCTTC | CASSTPRTANYGYTF
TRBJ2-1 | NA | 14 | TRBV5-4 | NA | TGTGCCAGCAGCTTGGCGAGCTCCTACAATGAGCAGTTCTTC | CASSLASSYNEQFF
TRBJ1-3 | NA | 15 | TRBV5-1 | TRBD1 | TGCGCCAGCAGGACGACAGGGGTAGCGGGAAACACCATATATTTT | CASRTTGVAGNTIYF
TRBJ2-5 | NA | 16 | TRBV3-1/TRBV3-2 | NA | TGTGCCAGCAGCCAAGGGGAGGCCAGCGGACAAGAGACCCAGTACTTC | CASSQGEASGQETQYF
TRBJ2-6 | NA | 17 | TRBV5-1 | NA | TGCGCCAGCAGCTTGACCTGGCCCAACTCTGGGGCCAACGTCCTGACTTTC | CASSLTWPNSGANVLTF
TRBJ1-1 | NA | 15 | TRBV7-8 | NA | TGTGCCAGCAGCTTAGTAGAATTTATGAACACTGAAGCTTTCTTT | CASSLVEFMNTEAFF
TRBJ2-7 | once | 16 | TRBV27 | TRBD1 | TGTGCCAGCAGTCCCTTTTTGACAGGGAGCTCCTACGAGCAGTACTTC | CASSPFLTGSSYEQYF
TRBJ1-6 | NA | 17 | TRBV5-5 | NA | TGTGCCAGCAGCTCAGGGTTTTCCAGCTCCTATAATTCACCCCTCCACTTT | CASSSGFSSSYNSPLHF
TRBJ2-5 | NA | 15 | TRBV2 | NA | TGTGCCAGCAGCCTTACCGAACTGTCCCAAGAGACCCAGTACTTC | CASSLTELSQETQYF
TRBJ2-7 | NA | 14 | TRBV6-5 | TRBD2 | TGTGCCAGCCGACTAGGCGGGGGGACCTACGAGCAGTACTTC | CASRLGGGTYEQYF
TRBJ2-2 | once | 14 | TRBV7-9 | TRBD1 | TGTGCCAGCAGCCAAGACAGGGTCACCGGGGAGCTGTTTTTT | CASSQDRVTGELFF
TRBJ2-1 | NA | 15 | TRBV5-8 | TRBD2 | TGTGCCAGCAGCTTGACGGGAGGGGGTGGCGATGAGCAGTTCTTC | CASSLTGGGGDEQFF